This T cell receptor (beta chain) derives from a study of blood T cell repertoires in COVID-19 (dated by TCRdb to 2018 to 2021). A note on the overall study: The collaborator samples originated in the United States, Italy and Spain and spanned the acute and convalescent phases of COVID-19. The prospective study material was composed of cDNA or gDNA derived from T cells, B-cell-depleted T cells, or PBMCs. Deeply sampled blood TCRbeta repertoires from subjects exposed to, actively infected with, or recovered from COVID-19 were included in the dataset. The repertoires were released in a freely available public database intended as a resource for research on the immune response to SARS-CoV-2. The samples were drawn from two sources: the first 160 participants of the ongoing ImmuneRACE study, and 1,000 to 1,500 subjects contributed by 6 global collaborators. The sample metadata nearly always contained a de-identified subject ID, COVID-19 status, age in years and sex. HLA class I and class II types, where available, came from metadata supplied by the sample provider rather than from assay-based typing.

Whole blood was collected in K2EDTA tubes by collaborating institutions according to the institutions' own protocols. For TCRbeta analysis, collaborators shipped samples as frozen whole blood, isolated PBMCs, or DNA extracted from either of those sample types. The immunoSEQ Assay, a bias-controlled multiplex PCR, was used to amplify TCRbeta CDR3 regions from genomic DNA. The authors' analysis ran thus. The number of nucleated cells in each sample was estimated from the amplification of reference gene primers within the assay. To quantify the absolute abundance of each unique TCRbeta CDR3 rearrangement, sequence reads were collapsed and filtered. For each sample, productive Simpson clonality was calculated by taking the square root of Simpson's diversity index across productive rearrangements. The clones in this table, taken by TCRdb from immuneACCESS, are in-frame only. Not every clone is retained; where verified, under half of the shortfall comes from an unresolved V gene, and the cause of the rest is unknown. The DNA gave D and trimming, while V, J and clone size come from that table. Counted in this sample were roughly 24,000 clones; nearly 90% of them appeared once. The biggest ten clones account for about 1.8% of the sample.

Deletion took 2 bases off V and 9 bases off J, with a span of 11 bases between the germline ends. The CDR3 measures 13 amino acids from cysteine to phenylalanine. Solely the CDR3 DNA is kept, with 39 bases framed from the first base. Based on the germline V gene, the CDR1 and CDR2 sequences are SGHVS and FQNEAQ. Concerning this clone itself: It lacks a known antigen. Per-base qualities were not stored, and no clone one base away is much larger.

The paper as a whole reports these results and caveats: The quantity of clinical and demographic metadata differed by source and by participant and was supplied without curation.

This chain joins TRBV7-8 to TRBJ2-4; a tentative D call is TRBD2 (5 bases match). Sequenced material: peripheral blood. The receptor's source is a woman aged 55-70 years with active COVID-19. CDR3 region: CASSLQLEGIQYF. The sequenced DNA: TGTGCCAGCAGCTTACAGCTTGAGGGCATTCAGTACTTC.